This record looks at one TCR beta chain sequence and its context. The antigen is unknown. Trimming took 4 bases from V and 3 from J, leaving 5 bases between them. The CDR3 consists of 12 residues. The germline gives CDR1 SGHDT, CDR2 YYEEEE. The sample is drawn from a study of regulatory T cells in long-lasting Graves disease. Study-level points and caveats: Repertoires from persistent disease leaned toward TRBV28, TRBJ1-2 and TRBJ2-5.

Arm-PCR of CDR3 regions with iRepertoire HTBI primers generated TCR beta libraries. MiXCR was run by TCRdb on the multiplex PCR reads, yielding one entry per CDR3 protein. The table includes more than 300,000 distinct CDR3 sequences, approximately 12% detected once. The time point here: newly diagnosed GD, antithyroid drugs for less than 3 months. With RNA extracted from PBMCs as input, the TCR library was made. This sample was shared with a second study, whose subject was T cells in Graves' hyperthyroidism and ophthalmopathy. As that study records: Most thyroid clonotypes with frequency above 0.001 were detected in blood.

This clonotype was obtained from a young woman with Graves disease. Sample: peripheral blood mononuclear cells (PBMCs), taken at new diagnosis, from a patient treated with antithyroid drugs. The chain joins TRBV5-6 to TRBJ1-3, with D unresolved. The DNA of the CDR3 is TGTGCCAGCAGCGCCTTTGGAAACACCATATATTTT. Its protein product is CASSAFGNTIYF.